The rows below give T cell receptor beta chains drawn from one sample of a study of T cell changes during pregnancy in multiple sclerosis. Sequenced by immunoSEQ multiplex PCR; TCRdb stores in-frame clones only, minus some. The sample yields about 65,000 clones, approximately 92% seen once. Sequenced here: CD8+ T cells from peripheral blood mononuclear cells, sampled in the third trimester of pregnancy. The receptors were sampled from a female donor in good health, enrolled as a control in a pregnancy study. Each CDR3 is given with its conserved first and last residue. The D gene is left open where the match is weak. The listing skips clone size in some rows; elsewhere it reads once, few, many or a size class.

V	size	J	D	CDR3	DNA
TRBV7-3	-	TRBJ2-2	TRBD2	CASSPGGGGAFRELFF	TGTGCCAGCAGCCCCGGGGGCGGGGGGGCCTTCCGGGAGCTGTTTTTT
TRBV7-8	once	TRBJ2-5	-	CASSLRGSYQETQYF	TGTGCCAGCAGCTTAAGAGGAAGCTACCAAGAGACCCAGTACTTC
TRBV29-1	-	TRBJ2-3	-	CSVAGEVYDTQYF	TGCAGCGTTGCCGGGGAGGTCTACGATACGCAGTATTTT
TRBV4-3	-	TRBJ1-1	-	CASSQRTVMNTEAFF	TGCGCCAGCAGCCAACGGACAGTTATGAACACTGAAGCTTTCTTT
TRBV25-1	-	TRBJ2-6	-	CASSESGANVLTF	TGTGCCAGCTCCGAGTCTGGGGCCAACGTCCTGACTTTC
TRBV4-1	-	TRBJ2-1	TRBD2	CASSKGLPGEQFF	TGCGCCAGCAGCAAGGGACTACCGGGGGAGCAGTTCTTC
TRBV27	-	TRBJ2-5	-	CASSLWQQETQYF	TGTGCCAGCAGTTTATGGCAGCAAGAGACCCAGTACTTC
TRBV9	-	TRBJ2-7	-	CASSVGGSPYEQYF	TGTGCCAGCAGCGTAGGAGGGAGTCCCTACGAGCAGTACTTC
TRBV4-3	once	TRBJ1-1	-	CASSRGRTAGSEAFF	TGCGCCAGCAGCAGGGGTCGGACAGCCGGATCTGAAGCTTTCTTT
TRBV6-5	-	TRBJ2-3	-	CASSYSPGGTDTQYF	TGTGCCAGCAGTTACTCGCCAGGGGGCACAGATACGCAGTATTTT
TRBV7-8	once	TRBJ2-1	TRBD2	CASSHRPGLSYNEQFF	TGTGCCAGCAGCCACCGTCCGGGACTATCCTACAATGAGCAGTTCTTC
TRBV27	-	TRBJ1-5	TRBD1	CASSLGTGGGGNQPQHF	TGTGCCAGCAGTCTCGGGACAGGGGGCGGTGGAAATCAGCCCCAGCATTTT
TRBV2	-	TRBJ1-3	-	CASFYSLGRSGNTIYF	TGTGCCAGCTTTTATTCTCTTGGGCGCTCTGGAAACACCATATATTTT
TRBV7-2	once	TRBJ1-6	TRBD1	CASSFGQGPNSPLHF	TGTGCCAGCAGCTTCGGACAGGGCCCCAATTCACCCCTCCACTTT
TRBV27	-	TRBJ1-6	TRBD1	CASSFRSNLNQGQGNSPLHF	TGTGCCAGCAGTTTTCGGTCGAATCTTAACCAGGGACAGGGCAATTCACCCCTCCACTTT
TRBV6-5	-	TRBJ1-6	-	CASMYGGSSPLHF	TGTGCCAGCATGTACGGGGGAAGTTCACCCCTCCACTTT
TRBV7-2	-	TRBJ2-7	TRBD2	CASSFTGTSGGQYEQYF	TGTGCCAGCAGCTTCACCGGGACTAGCGGGGGGCAGTACGAGCAGTACTTC
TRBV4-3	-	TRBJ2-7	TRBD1	CASSQFRTGDEQYF	TGCGCCAGCAGCCAATTCAGGACAGGGGACGAGCAGTACTTC
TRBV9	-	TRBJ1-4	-	CASSPGGVAEKLFF	TGTGCCAGCAGCCCGGGGGGGGTTGCGGAAAAACTGTTTTTT
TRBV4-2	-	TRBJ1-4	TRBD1	CASSQDRGREKLFF	TGTGCCAGCAGCCAGGACAGGGGGCGAGAAAAACTGTTTTTT
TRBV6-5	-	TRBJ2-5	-	CASSWGATGETQYF	TGTGCCAGTAGCTGGGGAGCTACGGGAGAGACCCAGTACTTC
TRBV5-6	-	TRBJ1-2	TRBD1	CASTYPGQGNYGYTF	TGTGCCAGCACCTATCCCGGACAGGGGAATTATGGCTACACCTTC